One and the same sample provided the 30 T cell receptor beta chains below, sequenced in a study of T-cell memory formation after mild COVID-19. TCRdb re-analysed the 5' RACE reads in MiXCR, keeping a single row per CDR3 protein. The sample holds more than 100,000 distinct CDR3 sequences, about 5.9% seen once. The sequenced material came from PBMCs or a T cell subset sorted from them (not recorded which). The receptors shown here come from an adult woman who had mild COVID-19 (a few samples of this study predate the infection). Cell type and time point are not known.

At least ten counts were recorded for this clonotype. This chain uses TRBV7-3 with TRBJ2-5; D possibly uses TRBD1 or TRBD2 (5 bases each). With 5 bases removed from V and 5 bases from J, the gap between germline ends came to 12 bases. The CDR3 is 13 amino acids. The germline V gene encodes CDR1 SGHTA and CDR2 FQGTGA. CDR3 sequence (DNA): TGTGCCAGCAGCCGGGACCCGGTGGAGACCCAGTACTTC. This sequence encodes CASSRDPVETQYF.

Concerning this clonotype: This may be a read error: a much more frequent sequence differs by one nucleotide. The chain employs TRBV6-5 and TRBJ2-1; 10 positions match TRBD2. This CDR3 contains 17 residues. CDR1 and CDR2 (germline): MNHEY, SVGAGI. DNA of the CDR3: TGTGCCAGCAGTTCCCTTATTTGGACTAGCGGTGGCAATGAGCGGTTCTTC. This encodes CASSSLIWTSGGNERFF.

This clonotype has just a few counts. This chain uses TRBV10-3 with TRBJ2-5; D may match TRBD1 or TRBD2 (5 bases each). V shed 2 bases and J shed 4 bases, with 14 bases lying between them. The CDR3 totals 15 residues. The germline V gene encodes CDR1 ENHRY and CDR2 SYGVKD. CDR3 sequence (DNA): TGTGCCATCAGTGAGAGGAGTCTCGGGGCAGAGACCCAGTACTTC. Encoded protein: CAISERSLGAETQYF.

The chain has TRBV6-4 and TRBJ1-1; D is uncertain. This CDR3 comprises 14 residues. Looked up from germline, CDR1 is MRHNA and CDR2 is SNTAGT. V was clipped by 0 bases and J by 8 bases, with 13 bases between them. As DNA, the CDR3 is TGTGCCAGCAGTGACTCACGAGACCGCGGGGAAGCTTTCTTT. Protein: CASSDSRDRGEAFF.

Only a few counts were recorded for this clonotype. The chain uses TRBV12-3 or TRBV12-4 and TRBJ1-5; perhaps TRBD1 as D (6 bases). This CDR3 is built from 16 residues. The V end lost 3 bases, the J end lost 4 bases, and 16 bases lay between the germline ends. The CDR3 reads CASSFGGQLQNQPQHF. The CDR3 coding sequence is TGTGCCAGCAGTTTTGGGGGGCAGCTACAGAATCAGCCCCAGCATTTT.

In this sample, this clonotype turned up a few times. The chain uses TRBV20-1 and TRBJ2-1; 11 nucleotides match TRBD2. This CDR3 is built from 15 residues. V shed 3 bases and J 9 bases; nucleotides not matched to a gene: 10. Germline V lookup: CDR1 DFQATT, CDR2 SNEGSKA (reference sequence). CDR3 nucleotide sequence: TGCAGTGCTAGGGTAGCGGGGGGGCTTTTTAGTGAGCAGTTCTTC. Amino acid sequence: CSARVAGGLFSEQFF.

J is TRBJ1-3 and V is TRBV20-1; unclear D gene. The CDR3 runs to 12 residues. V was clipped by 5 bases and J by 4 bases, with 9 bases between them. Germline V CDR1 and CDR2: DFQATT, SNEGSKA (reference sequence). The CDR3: CSAVLWGNTIYF. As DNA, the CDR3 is TGCAGTGCTGTCCTCTGGGGAAACACCATATATTTT.

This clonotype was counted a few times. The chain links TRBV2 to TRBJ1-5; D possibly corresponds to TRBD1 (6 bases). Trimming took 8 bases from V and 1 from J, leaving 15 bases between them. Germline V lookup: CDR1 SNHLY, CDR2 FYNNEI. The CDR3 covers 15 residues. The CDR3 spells CASARGARSNQPQHF. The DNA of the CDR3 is TGTGCCAGCGCGAGGGGGGCGCGGAGCAATCAGCCCCAGCATTTT. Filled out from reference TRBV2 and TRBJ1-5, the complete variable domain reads EPEVTQTPSHQVTQMGQEVILRCVPISNHLYFYWYRQILGQKVEFLVSFYNNEISEKSEIFDDQFSVERPDGSNFTLKIRSTKLEDSAMYFCASARGARSNQPQHFGDGTRLSIL.

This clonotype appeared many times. The CDR3 coding sequence is TGCGCCAGCAGCTTGGCCCGCAACTCCTACGAGCAGTACTTC. Translating gives CASSLARNSYEQYF. This sequence joins TRBV5-1 and TRBJ2-7, with unresolved D. Germline CDR1 reads SGHRS; CDR2 reads YFSETQ. This CDR3 spans 14 amino acids. V lost 0 bases and J 0 bases, leaving 7 bases between the germline ends.

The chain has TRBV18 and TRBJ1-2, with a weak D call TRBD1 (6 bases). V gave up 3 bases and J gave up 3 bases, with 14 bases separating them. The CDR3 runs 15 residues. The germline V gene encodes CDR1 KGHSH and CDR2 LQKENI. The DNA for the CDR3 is TGTGCCAGCTCACCCCGCCAGGGGAACGACTATGGCTACACCTTC. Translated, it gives CASSPRQGNDYGYTF.

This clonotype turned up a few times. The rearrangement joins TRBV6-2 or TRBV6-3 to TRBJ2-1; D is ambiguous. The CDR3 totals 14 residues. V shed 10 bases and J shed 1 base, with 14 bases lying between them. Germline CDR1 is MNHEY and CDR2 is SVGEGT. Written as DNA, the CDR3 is TGTGCCACTTTGGAGTCATGGTCCTACAATGAGCAGTTCTTC. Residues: CATLESWSYNEQFF.

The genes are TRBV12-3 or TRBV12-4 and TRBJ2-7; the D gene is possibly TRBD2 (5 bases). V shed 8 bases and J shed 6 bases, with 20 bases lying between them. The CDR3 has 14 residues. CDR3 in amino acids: CASGGSRSISEQYF. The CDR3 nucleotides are TGTGCCAGCGGAGGATCACGATCGATCAGCGAGCAGTACTTC.

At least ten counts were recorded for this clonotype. The CDR3 DNA is TGTGCCAGCAGCCCCCACCTCATCGGGAATGAAAAACTGTTTTTT. This encodes CASSPHLIGNEKLFF. The chain is built from TRBV7-8 and TRBJ1-4; the D is unclear. The CDR3 runs to 15 residues. The V gene lost 5 bases and the J gene lost 5 bases, with 15 bases spanning the gap. CDR1 and CDR2 (germline): SGHVS, FQNEAQ.

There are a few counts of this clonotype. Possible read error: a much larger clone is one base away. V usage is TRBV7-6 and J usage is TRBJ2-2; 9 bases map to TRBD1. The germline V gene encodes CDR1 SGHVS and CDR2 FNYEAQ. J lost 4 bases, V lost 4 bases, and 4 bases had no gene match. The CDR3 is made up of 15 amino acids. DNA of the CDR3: TGTGCCAGCAGCTCCGGGACAGGGACCACCGGGGAGCTGTTTTTT. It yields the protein CASSSGTGTTGELFF.

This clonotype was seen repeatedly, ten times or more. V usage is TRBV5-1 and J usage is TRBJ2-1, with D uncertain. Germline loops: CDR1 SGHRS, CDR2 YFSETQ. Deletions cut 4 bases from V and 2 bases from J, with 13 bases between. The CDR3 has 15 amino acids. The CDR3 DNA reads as TGCGCCAGCAGCCCTCTAGGGCTAGCCTACAATGAGCAGTTCTTC. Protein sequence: CASSPLGLAYNEQFF.

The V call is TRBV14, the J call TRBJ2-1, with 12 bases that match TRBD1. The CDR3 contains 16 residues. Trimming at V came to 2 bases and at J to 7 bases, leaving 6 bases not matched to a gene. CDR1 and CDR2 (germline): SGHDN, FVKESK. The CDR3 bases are TGTGCCAGCAGCCAACCAGGGACAGGGGGCTGGAATGAGCAGTTCTTC. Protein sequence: CASSQPGTGGWNEQFF. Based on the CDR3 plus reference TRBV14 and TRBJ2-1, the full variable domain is EAGVTQFPSHSVIEKGQTVTLRCDPISGHDNLYWYRRVMGKEIKFLLHFVKESKQDESGMPNNRFLAERTGGTYSTLKVQPAELEDSGVYFCASSQPGTGGWNEQFFGPGTRLTVL.

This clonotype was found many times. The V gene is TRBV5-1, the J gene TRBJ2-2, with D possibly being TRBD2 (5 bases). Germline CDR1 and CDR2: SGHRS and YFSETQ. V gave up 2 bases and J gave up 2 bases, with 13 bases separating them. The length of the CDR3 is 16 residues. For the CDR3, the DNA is TGCGCCAGCAGCTTTATCCCACGGGGTAACACCGGGGAGCTGTTTTTT. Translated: CASSFIPRGNTGELFF.

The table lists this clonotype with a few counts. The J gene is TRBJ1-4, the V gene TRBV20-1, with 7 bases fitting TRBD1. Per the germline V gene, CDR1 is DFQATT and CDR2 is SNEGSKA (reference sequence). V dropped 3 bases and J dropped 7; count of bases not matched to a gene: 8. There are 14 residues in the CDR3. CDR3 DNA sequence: TGCAGTGCTAGCGACAGGGCCCAGCTTGAAAAACTGTTTTTT. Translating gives CSASDRAQLEKLFF.

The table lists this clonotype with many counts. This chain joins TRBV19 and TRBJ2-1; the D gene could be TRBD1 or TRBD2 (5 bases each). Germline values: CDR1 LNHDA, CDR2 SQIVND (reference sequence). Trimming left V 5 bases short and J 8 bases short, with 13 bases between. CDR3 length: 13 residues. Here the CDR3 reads CASSAGTSHEQFF. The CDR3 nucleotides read TGTGCCAGTAGTGCCGGGACGAGCCATGAGCAGTTCTTC.

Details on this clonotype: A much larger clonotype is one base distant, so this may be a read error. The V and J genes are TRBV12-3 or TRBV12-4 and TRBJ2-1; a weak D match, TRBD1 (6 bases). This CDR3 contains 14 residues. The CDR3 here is CANSFYGGRNEQFF. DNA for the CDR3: TGTGCCAACAGTTTCTATGGGGGCCGCAATGAGCAGTTCTTC.

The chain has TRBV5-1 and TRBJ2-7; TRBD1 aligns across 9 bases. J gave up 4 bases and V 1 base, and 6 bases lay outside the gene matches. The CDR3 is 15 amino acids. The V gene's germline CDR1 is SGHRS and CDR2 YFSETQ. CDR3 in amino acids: CASSLTGTGKYEQYF. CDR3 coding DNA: TGCGCCAGCAGCTTGACCGGGACAGGGAAGTACGAGCAGTACTTC.

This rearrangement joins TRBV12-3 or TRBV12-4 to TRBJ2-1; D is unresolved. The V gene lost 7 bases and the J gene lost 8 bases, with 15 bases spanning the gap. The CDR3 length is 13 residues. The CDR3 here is CASTLSGLDEQFF. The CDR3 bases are TGTGCCAGCACCCTCTCCGGGCTAGATGAGCAGTTCTTC.

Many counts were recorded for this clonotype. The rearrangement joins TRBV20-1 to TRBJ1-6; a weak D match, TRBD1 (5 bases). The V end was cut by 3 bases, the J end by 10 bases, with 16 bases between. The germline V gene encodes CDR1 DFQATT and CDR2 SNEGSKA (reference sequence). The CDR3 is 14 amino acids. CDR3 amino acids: CSARPDGAGSPLHF. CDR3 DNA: TGCAGTGCTAGGCCCGACGGGGCTGGGTCACCCCTCCACTTT.

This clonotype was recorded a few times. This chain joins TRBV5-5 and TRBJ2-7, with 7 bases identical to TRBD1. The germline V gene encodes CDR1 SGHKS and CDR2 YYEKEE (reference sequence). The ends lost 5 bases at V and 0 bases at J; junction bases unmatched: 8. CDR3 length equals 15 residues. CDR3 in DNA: TGTGCCAGCAGTTCTAGGGGGCCTATCTCCTACGAGCAGTACTTC. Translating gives CASSSRGPISYEQYF. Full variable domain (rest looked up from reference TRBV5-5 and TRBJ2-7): DAGVTQSPTHLIKTRGQQVTLRCSPISGHKSVSWYQQVLGQGPQFIFQYYEKEERGRGNFPDRFSARQFPNYSSELNVNALLLGDSALYLCASSSRGPISYEQYFGPGTRLTVT.

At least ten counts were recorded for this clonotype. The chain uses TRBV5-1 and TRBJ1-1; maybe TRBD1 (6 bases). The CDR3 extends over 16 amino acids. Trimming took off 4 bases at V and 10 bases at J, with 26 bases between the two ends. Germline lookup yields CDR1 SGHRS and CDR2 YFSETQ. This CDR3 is CASSPGGGTPEGGAFF. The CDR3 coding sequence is TGCGCCAGCAGCCCCGGAGGCGGGACCCCCGAAGGGGGAGCTTTCTTT.

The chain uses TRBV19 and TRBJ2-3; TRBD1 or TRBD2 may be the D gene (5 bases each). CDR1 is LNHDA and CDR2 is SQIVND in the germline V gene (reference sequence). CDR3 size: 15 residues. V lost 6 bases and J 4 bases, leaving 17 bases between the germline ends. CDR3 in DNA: TGTGCCAGTAGCCCGGGACCCCGGAGCGCAGATACGCAGTATTTT. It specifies CASSPGPRSADTQYF.

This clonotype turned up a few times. The DNA of the CDR3 is TGCAGTGCTGATCAACTTTCTGGGGCCAACGTCCTGACTTTC. This sequence encodes CSADQLSGANVLTF. This chain uses TRBV20-1 with TRBJ2-6; D call uncertain. Germline CDR1 DFQATT, CDR2 SNEGSKA (reference sequence). The germline V and J ends were trimmed by 5 bases and 1 base, with 9 bases remaining between them. The CDR3 has 14 amino acids.

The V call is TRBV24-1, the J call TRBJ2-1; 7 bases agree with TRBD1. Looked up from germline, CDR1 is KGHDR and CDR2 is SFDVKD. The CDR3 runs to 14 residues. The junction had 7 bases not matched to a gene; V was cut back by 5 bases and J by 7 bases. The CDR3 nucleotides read TGTGCCACCAGTGGTCGAAGGGGGCTAAATGAGCAGTTCTTC. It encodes CATSGRRGLNEQFF.

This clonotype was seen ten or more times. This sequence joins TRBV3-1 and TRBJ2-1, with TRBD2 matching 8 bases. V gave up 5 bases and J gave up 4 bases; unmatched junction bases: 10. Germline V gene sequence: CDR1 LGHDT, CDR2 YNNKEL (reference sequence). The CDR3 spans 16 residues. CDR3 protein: CASSVDTSGKYNEQFF. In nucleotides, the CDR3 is TGTGCCAGCAGCGTCGACACTAGCGGAAAGTACAATGAGCAGTTCTTC.

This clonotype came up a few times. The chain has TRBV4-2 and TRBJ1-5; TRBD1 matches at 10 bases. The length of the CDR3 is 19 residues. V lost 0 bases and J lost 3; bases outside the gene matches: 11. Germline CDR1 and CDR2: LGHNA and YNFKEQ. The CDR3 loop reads CASSQDLAPGQGNNQPQHF. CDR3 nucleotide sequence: TGTGCCAGCAGCCAAGATCTTGCCCCGGGACAGGGGAACAATCAGCCCCAGCATTTT.